Detailed here is one T cell receptor (beta chain). Its antigen is unknown. The sample belongs to a study of shared clonotypes between healthy human individuals. Study as a whole: The composition of the donors was a couple of women and a few men aged 18 to 49. Per donor, three plates held CD4 naive cells, three held CD4 memory, two held CD8 naive and one held CD8 memory.

The J segment lost 9 bases and the V segment lost 3 bases, leaving 17 bases of the junction unmatched. The CDR3 extends over 19 amino acids. Per germline, CDR1 LNHDA and CDR2 SQIVND (reference sequence). Study-level findings and limits: Few donors limited the genetic and exposure-history diversity represented. Against clonotypes common to all four donors, non-shared ones had lower generation probabilities.

Measured with immunoSEQ multiplex PCR; TCRdb has only the in-frame clones, and not every one. The table lists under 2.5 million clones, just under 95% of them singletons. The sequence came from a man aged 18 to 29 in good health. Some clones in this sample may be carry-over from other donors' samples. The sequenced sample consisted of naive CD4+ T cells from PBMCs. This sample's subset: CD45RA+ positively selected. The V gene is TRBV19, the J gene TRBJ2-1, with 13 bases identical to TRBD2. DNA of the CDR3: TGTGCCAGTAGTATCCCCACTTTACTAGCGGGAGGGCCGGAGGGTGAGCAGTTCTTC. Translated: CASSIPTLLAGGPEGEQFF.